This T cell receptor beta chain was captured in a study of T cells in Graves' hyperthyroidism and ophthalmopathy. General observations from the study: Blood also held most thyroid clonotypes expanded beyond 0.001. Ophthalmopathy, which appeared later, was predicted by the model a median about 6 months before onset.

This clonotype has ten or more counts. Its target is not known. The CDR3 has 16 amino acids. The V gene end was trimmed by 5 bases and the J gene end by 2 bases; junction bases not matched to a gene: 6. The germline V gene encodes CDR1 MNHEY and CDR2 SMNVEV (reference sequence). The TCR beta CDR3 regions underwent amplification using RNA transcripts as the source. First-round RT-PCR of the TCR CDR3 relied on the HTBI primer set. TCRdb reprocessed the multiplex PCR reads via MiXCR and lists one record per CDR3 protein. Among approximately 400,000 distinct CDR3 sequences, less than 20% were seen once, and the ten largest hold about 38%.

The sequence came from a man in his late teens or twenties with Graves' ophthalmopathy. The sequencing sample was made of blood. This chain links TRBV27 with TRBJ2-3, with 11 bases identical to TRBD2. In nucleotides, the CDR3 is TGTGCCAGCAGTATTGATAGCGGGGGGGTCACAGATACGCAGTATTTT. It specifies CASSIDSGGVTDTQYF.